A selection of T cell receptor beta chains follows, all from one sample in a study of T cell responses to AZD1222 COVID-19 vaccine. Libraries were prepared by immunoSEQ multiplex PCR; TCRdb keeps only in-frame clonotypes and omits some of them. The sample records about 96,000 clones, 89% being singletons. Specimen: peripheral blood, collected on day 0 of AZD1222 vaccination. All receptors come from an adult in good health. Each CDR3 is given with its conserved first and last residue. The order of the fields is J gene, V gene, D gene, clone size, CDR3 protein, CDR3 DNA. The D gene is left open where the match is weak. Only part of the rows carry a size: once, few, many, or a class if the clone is expanded.

j_gene: TRBJ2-2
v_gene: TRBV6-4
d_gene: -
abundance: -
CDR3aa: CASSDSIGEVTGELFF
CDR3nt: TGCGCCAGCAGTGACTCGATAGGGGAGGTCACCGGGGAGCTGTTTTTT

j_gene: TRBJ1-2
v_gene: TRBV5-1
d_gene: -
abundance: once
CDR3aa: CASSLATGTPLDGYTF
CDR3nt: TGCGCCAGCAGCTTGGCGACAGGAACTCCCCTGGATGGCTACACCTTC

j_gene: TRBJ1-1
v_gene: TRBV27
d_gene: -
abundance: -
CDR3aa: CASSLKLVRDTEAFF
CDR3nt: TGTGCCAGCAGTTTAAAGTTGGTCCGGGACACTGAAGCTTTCTTT

j_gene: TRBJ1-5
v_gene: TRBV6-5
d_gene: -
abundance: -
CDR3aa: CASSTGPRQPQHF
CDR3nt: TGTGCCAGCAGTACTGGACCGAGGCAGCCCCAGCATTTT

j_gene: TRBJ2-6
v_gene: TRBV9
d_gene: -
abundance: -
CDR3aa: CASSDPPWRGTSGANVLTF
CDR3nt: TGTGCCAGCAGCGATCCCCCCTGGAGGGGGACTTCCGGGGCCAACGTCCTGACTTTC

j_gene: TRBJ2-2
v_gene: TRBV7-9
d_gene: TRBD1
abundance: many
CDR3aa: CASIGQGNTGELFF
CDR3nt: TGTGCCAGCATAGGACAGGGTAACACCGGGGAGCTGTTTTTT

j_gene: TRBJ1-4
v_gene: TRBV7-2
d_gene: -
abundance: -
CDR3aa: CASSSWTNEKLFF
CDR3nt: TGTGCCAGCAGCTCGTGGACTAATGAAAAACTGTTTTTT

j_gene: TRBJ2-7
v_gene: TRBV7-2
d_gene: -
abundance: -
CDR3aa: CASSSGIPEPLEQYF
CDR3nt: TGTGCCAGCAGCTCAGGGATACCAGAGCCCCTCGAGCAGTACTTC

j_gene: TRBJ2-7
v_gene: TRBV5-4
d_gene: TRBD1
abundance: -
CDR3aa: CASSFMRTGDEQYF
CDR3nt: TGTGCCAGCAGCTTTATGAGGACAGGGGACGAGCAGTACTTC

j_gene: TRBJ2-2
v_gene: TRBV5-1
d_gene: -
abundance: -
CDR3aa: CASSPRGNTGELFF
CDR3nt: TGCGCCAGCAGCCCGCGGGGGAACACCGGGGAGCTGTTTTTT

j_gene: TRBJ2-3
v_gene: TRBV12-3/TRBV12-4
d_gene: -
abundance: -
CDR3aa: CASSLRWDDTQYF
CDR3nt: TGTGCCAGCAGTCTGCGCTGGGACGATACGCAGTATTTT

j_gene: TRBJ1-6
v_gene: TRBV3-1/TRBV3-2
d_gene: -
abundance: -
CDR3aa: CASSPVDSNSPLHF
CDR3nt: TGTGCCAGCAGCCCCGTGGACAGTAATTCACCCCTCCACTTT

j_gene: TRBJ1-2
v_gene: TRBV6-1
d_gene: -
abundance: -
CDR3aa: CASSDRPNYGYTF
CDR3nt: TGTGCCAGCAGTGACCGGCCCAACTATGGCTACACCTTC

j_gene: TRBJ1-2
v_gene: TRBV20-1
d_gene: -
abundance: few
CDR3aa: CSAGSSYGYTF
CDR3nt: TGCAGTGCCGGAAGTAGCTATGGCTACACCTTC

j_gene: TRBJ2-2
v_gene: TRBV6-5
d_gene: TRBD1
abundance: -
CDR3aa: CVIGTGNTGELFF
CDR3nt: TGTGTTATAGGGACAGGGAACACCGGGGAGCTGTTTTTT

j_gene: TRBJ1-5
v_gene: TRBV5-4
d_gene: -
abundance: -
CDR3aa: CASSDQGSNQPQHF
CDR3nt: TGTGCCAGCAGCGATCAGGGGTCTAATCAGCCCCAGCATTTT

j_gene: TRBJ2-1
v_gene: TRBV13
d_gene: -
abundance: -
CDR3aa: CASSPGGGRFSYEQFF
CDR3nt: TGTGCCAGCAGCCCAGGGGGGGGGCGGTTTTCTTATGAGCAGTTCTTC

j_gene: TRBJ2-7
v_gene: TRBV18
d_gene: TRBD2
abundance: -
CDR3aa: CASSPGGGAGYEQYF
CDR3nt: TGTGCCAGCTCACCCGGCGGGGGGGCCGGGTACGAGCAGTACTTC

j_gene: TRBJ1-2
v_gene: TRBV5-1
d_gene: TRBD1
abundance: -
CDR3aa: CASSLTGQDYGYTF
CDR3nt: TGCGCCAGCAGCTTGACCGGACAGGACTATGGCTACACCTTC

j_gene: TRBJ1-4
v_gene: TRBV5-1
d_gene: -
abundance: -
CDR3aa: CASSFGTTNEKLFF
CDR3nt: TGCGCCAGCAGCTTCGGGACGACCAATGAAAAACTGTTTTTT

j_gene: TRBJ2-1
v_gene: TRBV7-3
d_gene: -
abundance: -
CDR3aa: CASSLNSGDEQFF
CDR3nt: TGTGCCAGCAGCTTAAACTCGGGGGATGAGCAGTTCTTC

j_gene: TRBJ1-6
v_gene: TRBV5-6
d_gene: -
abundance: -
CDR3aa: CASSPRGRVSSPLHF
CDR3nt: TGTGCCAGCAGCCCTCGCGGCAGGGTCAGTTCACCCCTCCACTTT

j_gene: TRBJ2-1
v_gene: TRBV5-6
d_gene: TRBD1
abundance: -
CDR3aa: CASSLYRDRYNEQFF
CDR3nt: TGTGCCAGCAGCTTATACCGGGACAGGTACAATGAGCAGTTCTTC

j_gene: TRBJ1-2
v_gene: TRBV7-3
d_gene: TRBD1
abundance: -
CDR3aa: CASSFGTGGDLGGYTF
CDR3nt: TGTGCCAGCAGCTTCGGGACAGGGGGCGATCTTGGAGGCTACACCTTC

j_gene: TRBJ1-1
v_gene: TRBV30
d_gene: -
abundance: -
CDR3aa: CAWRRGHGEAMNTEAFF
CDR3nt: TGTGCCTGGAGAAGGGGACACGGAGAGGCAATGAACACTGAAGCTTTCTTT

j_gene: TRBJ1-1
v_gene: TRBV3-1/TRBV3-2
d_gene: -
abundance: -
CDR3aa: CASSSTRDTEAFF
CDR3nt: TGTGCCAGCAGCTCCACTAGGGACACTGAAGCTTTCTTT

j_gene: TRBJ2-7
v_gene: TRBV6-5
d_gene: TRBD2
abundance: -
CDR3aa: CASSYGSGSAYEQYF
CDR3nt: TGTGCCAGCAGTTATGGTAGCGGGTCCGCCTACGAGCAGTACTTC

j_gene: TRBJ2-2
v_gene: TRBV6-5
d_gene: -
abundance: -
CDR3aa: CASRTGLLNTGELFF
CDR3nt: TGTGCCAGCAGAACAGGGCTTTTAAACACCGGGGAGCTGTTTTTT

j_gene: TRBJ1-6
v_gene: TRBV7-2
d_gene: TRBD1
abundance: -
CDR3aa: CASSSQTGAPSPLHF
CDR3nt: TGTGCCAGCAGCTCACAGACAGGGGCACCTTCACCCCTCCACTTT

j_gene: TRBJ2-2
v_gene: TRBV10-1
d_gene: -
abundance: -
CDR3aa: CASSEGTLLAGELFF
CDR3nt: TGCGCCAGCAGTGAGGGTACCCTCTTGGCCGGGGAGCTGTTTTTT

j_gene: TRBJ1-2
v_gene: TRBV28
d_gene: -
abundance: -
CDR3aa: CASNEPPTAYGYTF
CDR3nt: TGTGCCAGCAATGAGCCACCGACGGCCTATGGCTACACCTTC